What follows describes a single TCR beta chain. The target antigen is unknown. The sample is drawn from a study of blood T cells in healthy people across ages. A second roughly 6 to 12 cycle PCR used barcoded and J-beta primers. Each CDR3 protein is one row after TCRdb ran MiXCR on the 5' RACE reads. This table has approximately 770,000 distinct CDR3 sequences, roughly 50% appearing once. Study-wide results and limits: Strongly correlated with naive T cell percentage was TCR beta diversity. Comparison with aged donors showed that long-lived donors had more naive CD4+ cells and higher diversity.

J gave up 0 bases and V 0 bases, and 2 bases lay outside the gene matches. The CDR3 has 16 residues. CDR1 is LGHNA and CDR2 is YNFKEQ in the germline V gene. V usage is TRBV4-2 and J usage is TRBJ2-1, with TRBD2 identical over 7 bases. The TCR sequence derives from a man aged 25-45 years in good health. The specimen sequenced was blood. The CDR3 sequence is CASSQDLAASYNEQFF. The CDR3 DNA reads as TGTGCCAGCAGCCAAGATCTAGCGGCCTCCTACAATGAGCAGTTCTTC.